This TCR beta chain derives from a study of blood T cell repertoires in COVID-19. Across the study: PBMCs, B-cell-depleted T cells, or T cells provided the cDNA or gDNA that made up the material.

Repertoires were generated with immunoSEQ multiplex PCR, while TCRdb's copy carries only in-frame clones and drops some. There are about 68,000 clones in the sample; about four fifths occur only once, and roughly 6.3% lies in the top ten. In the case of this clone: The sample holds other DNA sequences that translate to the same CDR3.

The CDR3 length is 14 residues. Germline CDR1 SQVTM, CDR2 ANQGSEA. J lost 0 bases, V lost 6 bases, and 6 bases had no gene match. The receptor was derived from a woman aged 55-69 years with acute or convalescent COVID-19. This rearrangement joins TRBV29-1 to TRBJ2-7, with 9 bases aligning to TRBD1. Sequences were obtained from peripheral blood. The CDR3 region has the DNA TGCAGCGTGGCGACAGGGGGTAGCTCCTACGAGCAGTACTTC. The encoded protein is CSVATGGSSYEQYF.